The 14 T cell receptor beta chains below come from one sample, sequenced in a study of blood T cells in healthy people across ages. A J-beta primer mix and a sample-barcoded 5' primer were used in a second PCR of about 7 to 11 cycles. TCRdb reprocessed the 5' RACE reads with MiXCR, giving one entry per CDR3 protein. The table has about 1,000,000 distinct CDR3 sequences, 40% to 55% seen once; the top ten hold approximately 20%. What was sequenced was blood. All receptors derive from a woman in her fifties or sixties in good health.

This clonotype was seen more than once but under ten times. The gene calls are TRBV7-9 and TRBJ2-6, with D perhaps being TRBD1 or TRBD2 (5 bases each). Germline values: CDR1 SEHNR, CDR2 FQNEAQ (reference sequence). The V gene lost 5 bases and the J gene lost 12 bases, with 11 bases spanning the gap. CDR3 length equals 12 residues. CDR3 nucleotide sequence: TGTGCCAGCAGCCCCGGGGCCGGCGTCCTGACTTTC. Translated, it gives CASSPGAGVLTF.

This clonotype was seen a handful of times. The CDR3 bases are TGTGCCAGCAGTTTCAGGCAGGGGAAGAACACTGAAGCTTTCTTT. Encoded protein: CASSFRQGKNTEAFF. The rearrangement joins TRBV6-2 or TRBV6-3 to TRBJ1-1, with D possibly being TRBD1 (6 bases). V lost 4 bases, J lost 1 base, and 13 bases lay in between. The CDR3 runs 15 residues. Germline V gene sequence: CDR1 MNHEY, CDR2 SVGEGT.

In this sample, this clonotype turned up a few times. The gene calls are TRBV5-1 and TRBJ2-4; TRBD1 matches at 7 bases. The CDR3 length is 16 residues. The trim removed 1 base at V and 2 bases at J, leaving 6 bases unmatched. CDR1 is SGHRS and CDR2 is YFSETQ in the germline V gene. CDR3 region: CASSLPRDSSKNIQYF. The DNA for the CDR3 is TGCGCCAGCAGCTTGCCCCGGGACAGCTCCAAAAACATTCAGTACTTC.

The rearrangement links TRBV3-1 to TRBJ2-5, with unresolved D. Judging by the DNA end, TRBJ2-7 fits better; the J call may be wrong. The CDR3 totals 13 residues. In germline, CDR1 is LGHDT, CDR2 YNNKEL (reference sequence). As DNA, the CDR3 is TGTGCCAGCAGCCAAGATTTAACCTACGAGCAGTACTTC. Protein: CASSQDLTYEQYF.

The chain couples TRBV27 to TRBJ1-1, with D tentatively TRBD1 (5 bases). V lost 4 bases to trimming and J lost 1 base, with 10 bases between them. This CDR3 is 14 amino acids long. From germline, CDR1 is MNHEY and CDR2 SMNVEV (reference sequence). The CDR3 sequence: CASSSGSSNTEAFF. CDR3 bases: TGTGCCAGCAGTTCAGGGAGCTCGAACACTGAAGCTTTCTTT.

This sequence joins TRBV28 and TRBJ2-4, with 9 bases fitting TRBD1. The last part of the DNA fits TRBJ2-7 better; the J call may be wrong. The CDR3 has 16 amino acids. Germline V lookup: CDR1 MDHEN, CDR2 SYDVKM. The CDR3 spells CASSYPTGGITNEQYF. CDR3 sequence (DNA): TGTGCCAGCAGTTACCCGACAGGGGGAATTACTAACGAGCAGTACTTC.

V usage is TRBV5-1 and J usage is TRBJ1-2; 12 nucleotides agree with TRBD1. CDR1 is SGHRS, CDR2 YFSETQ, per germline. The V segment lost 1 base and the J segment 6 bases; nucleotides outside the gene matches: 13. The CDR3 consists of 18 residues. The CDR3 region has the DNA TGCGCCAGCAGCTTGAGGGGACAGGGGGCGCCTGGAATTCATGGCTACACCTTC. Protein: CASSLRGQGAPGIHGYTF.

V usage is TRBV4-1 and J usage is TRBJ2-7; D may be TRBD2 (5 bases). The germline CDR1 and CDR2 sequences are MGHRA and YSYEKL. The CDR3 totals 16 residues. Trimming shortened V by 0 bases and J by 2 bases, and 14 bases separated the two germline ends. DNA for the CDR3: TGCGCCAGCAGCCAAGATTTCCGGGGTTGGACCTACGAGCAGTACTTC. Encoded protein: CASSQDFRGWTYEQYF.

The gene calls are TRBV4-2 and TRBJ2-7; D remains unclear. The germline CDR1 and CDR2 sequences are LGHNA and YNFKEQ. The CDR3 totals 14 residues. The V end lost 4 bases, the J end lost 2 bases, and 12 bases lay between the germline ends. The CDR3 region has the DNA TGTGCCAGCAGCCCAGACATTTTTACCTACGAGCAGTACTTC. Protein: CASSPDIFTYEQYF.

J is TRBJ1-1 and V is TRBV29-1; 12 bases map to TRBD1. Trimming took 4 bases from V and 11 from J; bases not matched to a gene: 11. The germline V gene has CDR1 SQVTM and CDR2 ANQGSEA. This CDR3 comprises 14 residues. CDR3 nucleotide sequence: TGCAGCGTTGGTGGCTCCGGGACAGGGGGCATGGCTTTCTTT. Its translation: CSVGGSGTGGMAFF. Supplemented by reference TRBV29-1 and TRBJ1-1, the full variable domain reads SAVISQKPSRDICQRGTSLTIQCQVDSQVTMMFWYRQQPGQSLTLIATANQGSEATYESGFVIDKFPISRPNLTFSTLTVSNMSPEDSSIYLCSVGGSGTGGMAFFGQGTRLTVV.

The genes are TRBV9 and TRBJ2-1; either TRBD1 or TRBD2 may supply D (5 bases each). The CDR3 extends over 14 amino acids. Trimming took off 3 bases at V and 6 bases at J, with 13 bases between the two ends. Germline V gives CDR1 SGDLS, CDR2 YYNGEE. In DNA form, the CDR3 reads TGTGCCAGCAGCGCGGGACCTGGGGGCAATGAGCAGTTCTTC. It is translated as CASSAGPGGNEQFF.

This rearrangement joins TRBV6-2 or TRBV6-3 to TRBJ2-5; D is uncertain. Germline V gene data show CDR1 as MNHEY and CDR2 as SVGEGT. The CDR3 sequence is 12 residues long. V was clipped by 5 bases and J by 5 bases, with 9 bases between them. CDR3 nucleotide sequence: TGTGCCAGCAGTAACCCCCTGGAGACCCAGTACTTC. Protein sequence: CASSNPLETQYF.

This clonotype showed up just a few times. This rearrangement joins TRBV12-3 or TRBV12-4 to TRBJ1-2; D may be TRBD1 (5 bases). The CDR3 has 15 amino acids. V gave up 8 bases and J gave up 5 bases, with 21 bases separating them. CDR3 sequence (DNA): TGTGCCAGCCGAGACCTCACCCCGGGGGGGTATGGCTACACCTTC. It codes for CASRDLTPGGYGYTF.

This clonotype appeared a few times. V and J are TRBV20-1 and TRBJ2-7, with 8 nucleotides matching TRBD2. The J call may be faulty, since TRBJ2-4 better matches the DNA end. The CDR3 is 14 amino acids. Germline lookup yields CDR1 DFQATT and CDR2 SNEGSKA (reference sequence). The CDR3 bases are TGCAGTGCTAGTAGCGGGACAACCAAAAACATTCAGTACTTC. Its protein product is CSASSGTTKNIQYF.